One and the same sample provided the 24 T cell receptor beta chains below, sequenced in a study of memory CD4+ T cells and cytomegalovirus serostatus. The sort gate was single viable CD3+CD4+CD8-CD45RO+ cells for memory CD4+ T cells. Sequenced by immunoSEQ multiplex PCR; TCRdb stores in-frame clones only, minus some. The table has 64,000 or so clones, 70% to 80% seen once. What was sequenced was memory CD4+ T cells from blood. All receptors come from an adult in good health and CMV-seronegative.

V and J are TRBV5-6 and TRBJ1-2, with 8 bases fitting TRBD1. CDR1 and CDR2 from the germline V gene are SGHDT and YYEEEE. This CDR3 is built from 13 residues. Trimming cost V 7 bases and J 5 bases; bases outside gene matches: 7. In DNA, the CDR3 is TGTGCCAGCGATGAGCGACAGGGGTATGGCTACACCTTC. Its protein is CASDERQGYGYTF.

This clone has a single count. The chain uses TRBV5-6 and TRBJ1-2; 7 nucleotides match TRBD1. CDR3 length: 18 residues. J was trimmed by 2 bases and V by 0 bases; bases with no gene match: 13. CDR1 is SGHDT and CDR2 is YYEEEE in the germline V gene. The CDR3 DNA sequence: TGTGCCAGCAGCTTGGTTAGTAATCCGGGACAGATAAACTATGGCTACACCTTC. This encodes CASSLVSNPGQINYGYTF.

The V and J genes are TRBV2 and TRBJ1-1; D ambiguous. CDR3 length: 13 residues. V lost 2 bases, J lost 2 bases, and 6 bases lay in between. Germline assignment: CDR1 SNHLY and CDR2 FYNNEI. CDR3 DNA sequence: TGTGCCAGCAGTGAACAGCCTAACACTGAAGCTTTCTTT. Protein sequence: CASSEQPNTEAFF. The whole variable domain, filled in from reference TRBV2 and TRBJ1-1, reads EPEVTQTPSHQVTQMGQEVILRCVPISNHLYFYWYRQILGQKVEFLVSFYNNEISEKSEIFDDQFSVERPDGSNFTLKIRSTKLEDSAMYFCASSEQPNTEAFFGQGTRLTVV.

The sample holds one count of this clone. The chain uses TRBV4-1 and TRBJ1-6; no clear D gene. CDR1 is MGHRA and CDR2 is YSYEKL in the germline V gene. The V end lost 1 base, the J end lost 1 base, and 8 bases lay between the germline ends. The length of the CDR3 is 16 residues. The CDR3 sequence is CASSQAPDSYNSPLHF. The CDR3 DNA reads as TGCGCCAGCAGCCAAGCACCGGATTCCTATAATTCACCCCTCCACTTT.

The chain combines TRBV4-1 with TRBJ1-2; TRBD1 agrees at 11 bases. This CDR3 is 17 amino acids long. From germline, CDR1 is MGHRA and CDR2 YSYEKL. J was trimmed by 7 bases and V by 6 bases; bases with no gene match: 16. CDR3 coding DNA: TGCGCCAGCAGTTCTAACGTGGGAGGACAGGGGGCGCGTGGCTACACCTTC. It yields the protein CASSSNVGGQGARGYTF.

The rearrangement links TRBV6-1 to TRBJ1-2; the D gene is possibly TRBD1 (5 bases). V dropped 8 bases and J dropped 5 bases, with 21 bases sitting between them. The germline V gene has CDR1 MNHNS and CDR2 SASEGT. CDR3 length: 15 amino acids. CDR3 sequence: CASSDGTTIWYGYTF. CDR3 bases: TGTGCCAGCTCCGACGGGACGACCATTTGGTATGGCTACACCTTC.

The genes are TRBV5-4 and TRBJ1-1; 8 bases agree with TRBD1. This CDR3 contains 14 residues. With V trimmed by 2 bases and J by 3 bases, 3 bases remained unmatched. The germline gives CDR1 SGHNT, CDR2 YYREEE (reference sequence). CDR3: CASSFDRGDTEAFF. CDR3 sequence (DNA): TGTGCCAGCAGCTTCGACAGGGGTGACACTGAAGCTTTCTTT.

The chain recombines TRBV29-1 with TRBJ1-2; maybe TRBD1 (5 bases). This CDR3 has 11 residues. Germline lookup yields CDR1 SQVTM and CDR2 ANQGSEA. The V end lost 2 bases, the J end lost 8 bases, and 9 bases lay between the germline ends. Here the CDR3 DNA reads TGCAGCGTTGAACTGGGGGGAGGCTACACCTTC. It specifies CSVELGGGYTF.

The chain employs TRBV4-3 and TRBJ2-4, with no clear D. Trimming pared 0 bases from V and 7 bases from J, leaving 16 bases between. The CDR3 covers 16 residues. Germline CDR1 and CDR2: LGHNA and YSLEER. The CDR3 DNA follows: TGCGCCAGCAGCCAAGATCTAGGGATACCCCAGAACATTCAGTACTTC. Amino acid sequence: CASSQDLGIPQNIQYF.

The chain employs TRBV6-1 and TRBJ2-3; possibly TRBD1 for D (6 bases). V lost 6 bases, J lost 4 bases, and 11 bases lay in between. This CDR3 is 13 amino acids long. The germline gives CDR1 MNHNS, CDR2 SASEGT. DNA of the CDR3: TGTGCCAGCAGGGATGGGGGCCCAGATACGCAGTATTTT. Residues: CASRDGGPDTQYF.

This rearrangement joins TRBV19 to TRBJ1-4; weak D call: TRBD1 (5 bases). The CDR3 runs 16 residues. Trimming removed 4 bases at V and 0 bases at J, with 12 bases between. Per germline, CDR1 LNHDA and CDR2 SQIVND (reference sequence). CDR3 protein: CASSKPTGSTNEKLFF. CDR3 nucleotides: TGTGCCAGTAGTAAACCTACAGGATCAACTAATGAAAAACTGTTTTTT.

The chain carries TRBV6-5 and TRBJ1-2, with D uncertain. V lost 8 bases and J lost 1, with 11 bases in between. This CDR3 region has 13 residues. Germline CDR1 MNHEY, CDR2 SVGAGI. The CDR3 DNA sequence: TGTGCCAGCGGCAGAGATAATAACTATGGCTACACCTTC. Its translation: CASGRDNNYGYTF.

The chain links TRBV27 to TRBJ1-5; D might be TRBD1 (5 bases). The CDR3 contains 16 residues. Germline V gene lookup returns CDR1 MNHEY and CDR2 SMNVEV (reference sequence). Trimming stripped 5 bases from V and 4 bases from J, with 18 bases between. The CDR3 coding sequence is TGTGCCAGCAGTGGGGGTGGGTCTGGCAGAAATCAGCCCCAGCATTTT. Translating it yields CASSGGGSGRNQPQHF.

Concerning this clone: The junction and the germline gene differ at one end; a read error may be behind it. V is TRBV7-7 and J is TRBJ2-2; 7 nucleotides align to TRBD1. The CDR3 spans 13 residues. Germline CDR1 and CDR2: SSHAT and FNYEAQ (reference sequence). The CDR3 sequence is CASSSDRAGELFF. Written as DNA, the CDR3 is TGTGCTAGCAGCTCAGACAGGGCTGGGGAGCTGTTTTTT. The variable domain in full, with the rest retrieved from reference TRBV7-7 and TRBJ2-2, is GAGVSQSPRYKVTKRGQDVTLRCDPISSHATLYWYQQALGQGPEFLTYFNYEAQPDKSGLPSDRFSAERPEGSISTLTIQRTEQRDSAMYRCASSSDRAGELFFGEGSRLTVL.

The rearrangement joins TRBV18 to TRBJ1-4, with D possibly being TRBD1 (6 bases). Trimming removed 1 base from V and 4 bases from J, with 13 bases in between. Looked up from germline, CDR1 is KGHSH and CDR2 is LQKENI. This CDR3 region has 16 residues. The CDR3 spells CASSPQGQGSNEKLFF. As DNA, the CDR3 is TGTGCCAGCTCACCACAGGGCCAGGGGAGTAATGAAAAACTGTTTTTT.

V is TRBV15 and J is TRBJ1-5; 7 bases match TRBD1. Trimming at V came to 2 bases and at J to 4 bases, leaving 5 bases not matched to a gene. This CDR3 region has 15 residues. CDR1 and CDR2 (germline): LNHNV, YYDKDF (reference sequence). The CDR3, as DNA: TGTGCCACCAGCAGAAATCGACAGGGAAATCAGCCCCAGCATTTT. Its protein is CATSRNRQGNQPQHF.

The V and J genes are TRBV2 and TRBJ1-2, with D possibly TRBD1 on 5 matching bases. V was pared by 4 bases and J by 8 bases, with 14 bases between. The CDR3 is made up of 13 amino acids. In germline, CDR1 is SNHLY, CDR2 FYNNEI. CDR3 in DNA: TGTGCCAGCAGTGGATCGGGGCTGGGGGGCTACACCTTC. Translating gives CASSGSGLGGYTF.

CDR3 amino acids: CASIEQGTDTQYF. The CDR3 nucleotides read TGCGCCAGCATTGAACAGGGGACAGATACGCAGTATTTT. The chain combines TRBV10-2 with TRBJ2-3; TRBD1 aligns across 7 bases. This CDR3 comprises 13 residues. V lost 7 bases, J lost 3 bases, and 4 bases stayed unmatched. Per germline, CDR1 WSHSY and CDR2 SAAADI.

The chain links TRBV7-2 to TRBJ2-3; D unclear. This CDR3 comprises 15 residues. CDR1 is SGHTA, CDR2 FQGNSA, per germline. V gave up 1 base and J gave up 0 bases, with 8 bases separating them. CDR3 nucleotides: TGTGCCAGCAGCTTAGTGGAGACTAGCACAGATACGCAGTATTTT. Translation: CASSLVETSTDTQYF.

The chain links TRBV18 to TRBJ2-3; D gene unclear. Between the trimmed V and J ends, which lost 8 bases and 0 bases, there was a span of 9 bases. Germline V gene lookup returns CDR1 KGHSH and CDR2 LQKENI. The CDR3 is made up of 13 amino acids. In DNA form, the CDR3 reads TGTGCCAGCGTCACCACCAGCACAGATACGCAGTATTTT. Translation: CASVTTSTDTQYF.

Here the CDR3 reads CASSSGGTGNTIYF. CDR3 bases: TGTGCCAGCAGTTCAGGAGGGACTGGAAACACCATATATTTT. The chain has TRBV6-5 and TRBJ1-3; D ambiguous. V lost 4 bases and J 2 bases, leaving 9 bases between the germline ends. This CDR3 spans 14 amino acids. Germline CDR1 MNHEY, CDR2 SVGAGI.

The chain uses TRBV5-1 and TRBJ1-5; 8 bases map to TRBD1. CDR3 length: 18 residues. The germline V gene encodes CDR1 SGHRS and CDR2 YFSETQ. Germline trimming cut 4 bases from V and 0 bases from J; bases unmatched to any gene: 12. The DNA for the CDR3 is TGCGCCAGCAGCCCCGGGACAGGTAGGGAAGGTAGCAATCAGCCCCAGCATTTT. This gives the protein CASSPGTGREGSNQPQHF.

As for this clone: Different DNA sequences within this sample yield the same CDR3. V is TRBV30 and J is TRBJ1-5; no clear D. The V and J ends lost 3 bases and 0 bases respectively, with 6 bases between them. This CDR3 is 13 amino acids long. Per germline, CDR1 GTSNPN and CDR2 SVGIG (reference sequence). The CDR3, as DNA: TGTGCCTGGAGCATGGATAGCAATCAGCCCCAGCATTTT. This codes for CAWSMDSNQPQHF.

This clone came up once. The rearrangement uses TRBV12-5 and TRBJ1-2; 9 bases are shared with TRBD1. Germline CDR1 is LGHNT and CDR2 is FRNRAP. This CDR3 is 18 amino acids long. Unmatched junction bases numbered 14, after V lost 2 bases and J lost 4 bases. CDR3 residues: CASGLYPGQGVLGYGYTF. CDR3 DNA sequence: TGTGCTAGTGGTTTGTATCCGGGACAGGGAGTTCTTGGCTATGGCTACACCTTC.